The sample holds a few counts of the clone carrying this TCR beta chain. This entry belongs to a study of T-cell memory formation after mild COVID-19. TCRdb re-called the 5' RACE reads with MiXCR, one entry per CDR3 protein. Seen here are 140,000 or so distinct CDR3 sequences, about 6% observed once, and the top ten hold roughly 1.9%. This CDR3 contains 16 residues. Germline CDR1 is MGHDK and CDR2 is SYGVNS. The V end lost 3 bases, the J end lost 4 bases, and 17 bases lay between the germline ends. The TCR sequence derives from an adult woman who had mild COVID-19 (a few samples of this study predate the infection). Cell type and time point are not known. This chain connects TRBV25-1 to TRBJ2-3; D perhaps matches TRBD2 (6 bases). Sequencing was carried out using PBMCs or a T cell subset sorted from them (not recorded which). In DNA form, the CDR3 reads TGTGCCAGCAGTGATAAGGCACAGTCGGGGGCAGATACGCAGTATTTT. It is translated as CASSDKAQSGADTQYF.